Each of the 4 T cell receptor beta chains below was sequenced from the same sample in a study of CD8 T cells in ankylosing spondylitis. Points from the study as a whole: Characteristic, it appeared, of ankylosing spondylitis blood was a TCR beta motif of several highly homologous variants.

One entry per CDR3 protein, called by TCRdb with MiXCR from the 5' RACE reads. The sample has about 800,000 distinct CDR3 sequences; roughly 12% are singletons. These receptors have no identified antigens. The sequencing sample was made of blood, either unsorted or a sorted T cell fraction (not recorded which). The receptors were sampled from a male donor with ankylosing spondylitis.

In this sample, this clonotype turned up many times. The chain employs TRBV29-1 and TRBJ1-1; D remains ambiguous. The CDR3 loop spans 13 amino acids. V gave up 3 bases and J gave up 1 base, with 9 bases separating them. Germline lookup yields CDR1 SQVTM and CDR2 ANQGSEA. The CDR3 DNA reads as TGCAGCGTTGACCCGGAGAGGAACACTGAAGCTTTCTTT. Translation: CSVDPERNTEAFF.

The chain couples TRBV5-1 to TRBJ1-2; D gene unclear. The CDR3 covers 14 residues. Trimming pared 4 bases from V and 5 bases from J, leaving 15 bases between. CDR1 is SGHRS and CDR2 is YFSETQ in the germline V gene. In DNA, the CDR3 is TGCGCCAGCAGCCCCCAGGACGGAGGATATGGCTACACCTTC. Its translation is CASSPQDGGYGYTF.

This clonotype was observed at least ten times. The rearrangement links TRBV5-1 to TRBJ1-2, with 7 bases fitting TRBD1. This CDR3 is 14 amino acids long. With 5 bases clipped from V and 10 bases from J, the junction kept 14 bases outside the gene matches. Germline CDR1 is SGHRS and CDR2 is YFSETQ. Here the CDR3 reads CASSLPGTAKDYTF. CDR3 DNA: TGCGCCAGCAGTTTGCCCGGGACAGCGAAAGACTACACCTTC.

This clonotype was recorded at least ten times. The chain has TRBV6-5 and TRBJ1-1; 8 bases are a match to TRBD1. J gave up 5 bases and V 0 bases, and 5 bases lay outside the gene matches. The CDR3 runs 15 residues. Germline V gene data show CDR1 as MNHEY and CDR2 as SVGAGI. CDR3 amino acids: CASSYSPTGGTEAFF. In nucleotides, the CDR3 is TGTGCCAGCAGTTACTCCCCCACAGGGGGAACTGAAGCTTTCTTT.